Listed below are T cell receptor beta chains from one sample, sequenced in a study of breast tumors, draining lymph nodes, adjacent tissues. TCRdb passed the multiplex PCR reads through MiXCR, listing each CDR3 protein once. The data hold about 130,000 distinct CDR3 sequences, with 20% observed a single time. The specimen was axillary lymph node tissue. The receptor source for this set is a female donor with breast cancer. Some clones in this sample may be carry-over from other donors' samples. The CDR3 runs from the conserved cysteine through the conserved F or W. The D gene is left open where the match is weak. Rows may omit the clone size; those that give it use once, few, many or a size class.

d_call,j_call,clone_size,v_call,cdr3_nt,cdr3_aa
TRBD1,TRBJ1-3,many,TRBV3-1,TGTGCCAGCAGCCAGGACAGGGGAGCGGGATGGAACACCATATATTTT,CASSQDRGAGWNTIYF
TRBD2,TRBJ2-2,NA,TRBV7-3,TGTGCCAGCTGCCGGACTAGCGGGGCCACCGGGGAGCTGTTTTTT,CASCRTSGATGELFF
NA,TRBJ1-5,many,TRBV6-5,TGTGCCAGCAGTTACTCCCGGACAGCTAGCAATCAGCCCCAGCATTTT,CASSYSRTASNQPQHF
TRBD1,TRBJ1-2,NA,TRBV19,TGTGCCAGTAGTACCGGGACAGGGGCGAAATACTATGGCTACACCTTC,CASSTGTGAKYYGYTF
TRBD1,TRBJ1-5,many,TRBV12-3/TRBV12-4,TGTGCCAGCAGCCCCAACAGGGGGCGAGGGCCCCAGCATTTT,CASSPNRGRGPQHF
NA,TRBJ2-1,many,TRBV7-3,TGTGCCAGCAGCTTGGGGGGTCCATCTGAGCAGTTCTTC,CASSLGGPSEQFF
TRBD2,TRBJ2-5,few,TRBV12-3/TRBV12-4,TGTGCCAGCAGTAAAAAGGGGCTAGCGGGAATGGGGACCCAGTACTTC,CASSKKGLAGMGTQYF
TRBD2,TRBJ2-5,many,TRBV3-1,TGTGCCAGCAGCCGGCTGGTACTAGCGGGGGGCGGAGAGACCCAGTACTTC,CASSRLVLAGGGETQYF
NA,TRBJ2-3,many,TRBV12-3/TRBV12-4,TGTGCCAGCAGTTTAGTGGGGGACAGCACAGATACGCAGTATTTT,CASSLVGDSTDTQYF
NA,TRBJ1-4,many,TRBV7-6,TGTGCCAGCAGCACGTGGAGGGATGAAAAACTGTTTTTT,CASSTWRDEKLFF
TRBD1,TRBJ1-4,many,TRBV5-1,TGCGCCAGCAGCGGGGGACAGGGTGATGAAAAACTGTTTTTT,CASSGGQGDEKLFF
TRBD2,TRBJ2-1,many,TRBV20-1,TGCAGTGCTAGAAGGACTAGCGGGGGTAATGAGCAGTTCTTC,CSARRTSGGNEQFF
TRBD1,TRBJ2-7,many,TRBV7-2,TGTGCCAGCAGCTCGATGACAGGGTCCGAGCAGTACTTC,CASSSMTGSEQYF
NA,TRBJ2-7,NA,TRBV20-1,TGCAGTGCTCCCACGGTAACCTACAAGCAATACTTC,CSAPTVTYKQYF
TRBD2,TRBJ2-3,many,TRBV7-3,TGTGCCAGCAGCTTATTGGGACTAGCGGGGGACTCTAGCACAGATACGCAGTATTTT,CASSLLGLAGDSSTDTQYF
NA,TRBJ2-4,NA,TRBV6-4,TGTGCCAGCAGTGAGGAGGCGTGGATTCAGTACTTC,CASSEEAWIQYF
NA,TRBJ2-7,many,TRBV12-3/TRBV12-4,TGTGCCAGCAGTTTATGGGGGAATTACGAGCAGTACTTC,CASSLWGNYEQYF
NA,TRBJ1-5,many,TRBV20-1,TGCAGTGCTCCTGTTCGCAATCAGCCCCAGCATTTT,CSAPVRNQPQHF
NA,TRBJ2-1,many,TRBV5-1,TGCGCCAGCAGCTTGGGGCAGGGTCCCTACAATGAGCAGTTCTTC,CASSLGQGPYNEQFF
NA,TRBJ2-5,many,TRBV7-2,TGTGCCAGCAGCTTAGCCCCCCGGGAGACCCAGTACTTC,CASSLAPRETQYF
TRBD1,TRBJ1-2,many,TRBV10-3,TGTGCCACGGCCGGGACAGGCCCTAAGGAGGACTATGGCTACACCTTC,CATAGTGPKEDYGYTF
NA,TRBJ1-2,many,TRBV18,TGTGCCAGCTCACCCCTGACAGAGGCCTATGGCTACACCTTC,CASSPLTEAYGYTF
NA,TRBJ2-2,many,TRBV24-1,TGTGCCACCTCTAGGGGGGGGACCACCGGGGAGCTGTTTTTT,CATSRGGTTGELFF
NA,TRBJ2-1,many,TRBV20-1,TGCAGTGCTAGCGACCGATCGCCCAATGAGCAGTTCTTC,CSASDRSPNEQFF
TRBD2,TRBJ2-1,many,TRBV24-1,TGTGCCACCAGTGACTACGGACTAGCGGCTGAGCAGTTCTTC,CATSDYGLAAEQFF
NA,TRBJ1-2,many,TRBV5-1,TGCGCCAGCAGCAGGGACGGCATCAGTGGCTACACCTTC,CASSRDGISGYTF
NA,TRBJ2-2,NA,TRBV30,TGTGCCTGGAGTGTACTAGGGAACACCGGGGAGCTGTTTTTT,CAWSVLGNTGELFF
NA,TRBJ1-4,few,TRBV18,TGTGCCAGCTCACCAAGTTGGGGAAGCGGAGAAAAACTGTTTTTT,CASSPSWGSGEKLFF
NA,TRBJ2-1,NA,TRBV28,TGTGCCAGCAGTCCACCCATAGGGTGGCGCTTCGGCAATGAGCAGTTCTTC,CASSPPIGWRFGNEQFF
TRBD2,TRBJ2-7,many,TRBV7-3,TGTGCCAGCAGTACTAGCGGGGGTCGCGACGAGCAGTACTTC,CASSTSGGRDEQYF
NA,TRBJ2-3,many,TRBV20-1,TGCAGTACCGAGGGGGGCCGGGGGGTGGATACGCAGTATTTT,CSTEGGRGVDTQYF
TRBD1,TRBJ2-1,many,TRBV7-8,TGTGCCAGCAGCCCCAGGACAGGATATACCTCCTACAATGAGCAGTTCTTC,CASSPRTGYTSYNEQFF
NA,TRBJ1-4,few,TRBV27,TGTGCCAGCAGAAGCCAGACTGAAAAACTGTTTTTT,CASRSQTEKLFF
TRBD2,TRBJ2-3,many,TRBV5-1,TGCGCCAGCAGCTTGGGGACTAGCGGGGGTTTAGATACGCAGTATTTT,CASSLGTSGGLDTQYF
NA,TRBJ2-3,many,TRBV20-1,TGCAGTGCCCAGACGGCCCGCACAGATACGCAGTATTTT,CSAQTARTDTQYF
TRBD1,TRBJ2-5,NA,TRBV19,TGTGCCAGTAGAGCGGACAGGGGGGGAGGAGAGACCCAGTACTTC,CASRADRGGGETQYF
NA,TRBJ1-5,NA,TRBV30,TGTGCCTGGAAGCCGGGGGGCAATCAGCCCCAGCATTTT,CAWKPGGNQPQHF
NA,TRBJ2-5,many,TRBV7-9,TGTGCCAGCAGCCCACCCGGAGGCAGGGAGACCCAGTACTTC,CASSPPGGRETQYF
NA,TRBJ2-1,many,TRBV19,TGTGCCAGTAGTATGACCCAAGGGGCACACAATGAGCAGTTCTTC,CASSMTQGAHNEQFF
TRBD1,TRBJ1-3,few,TRBV4-1,TGCGCCAGCAGCCAAGATCGACAGGGAAGAGGAAACACCATATATTTT,CASSQDRQGRGNTIYF
TRBD2,TRBJ2-3,few,TRBV5-6,TGTGCCAGCAGCTCTAGCGGTATCCGAGATACGCAGTATTTT,CASSSSGIRDTQYF
NA,TRBJ2-7,many,TRBV5-1,TGCGCCAGCAGCTCCCAAGACTCGGGGCAGCAGTACTTC,CASSSQDSGQQYF
TRBD1,TRBJ2-5,many,TRBV11-2,TGTGCCAGCAGCTTAGTACAGGGGGCTTATGAGACCCAGTACTTC,CASSLVQGAYETQYF
TRBD1,TRBJ2-1,many,TRBV24-1,TGTGCCACCAGTGATCCAGGGCGGGACAGGGGCCACAATGAGCAGTTCTTC,CATSDPGRDRGHNEQFF
TRBD2,TRBJ2-5,NA,TRBV12-3/TRBV12-4,TGTGCCAGCAGTTTAGACTCGTCGGGGGGGGGGGAGACCCAGTACTTC,CASSLDSSGGGETQYF
NA,TRBJ2-4,NA,TRBV5-1,TGCGCCAGCAGCTCGGTCGAAGGGATAGATACCAAAAACATTCAGTACTTC,CASSSVEGIDTKNIQYF
NA,TRBJ1-6,NA,TRBV20-1,TGCAGTGCTAGACTCACTCTGAGCTCCTATAATTCATCCCTCCACTTC,CSARLTLSSYNSSLHF
TRBD2,TRBJ2-5,NA,TRBV16,TGTGCCAGCAGCCGAATGGCGGGGGGACAAGAGACCCAGTACTTC,CASSRMAGGQETQYF